The T cell receptor beta chain described here comes from a study of blood T cell repertoires in COVID-19. Study as a whole: From the United States, Italy and Spain came samples of acute and convalescent COVID-19.

Trimming stripped 5 bases from V and 4 bases from J, with 15 bases between. Looked up from germline, CDR1 is MNHEY and CDR2 is SVGAGI. The CDR3 has 15 amino acids. Authors' processing steps: Amplification of reference gene primers provided the estimated nucleated cell counts. The table came from immunoSEQ multiplex PCR; TCRdb's copy has only in-frame clones and leaves some out. V, J and clone size were drawn from that table, and D and trimming were deduced from the DNA. The profile shows some 200,000 clones, roughly 86% of them singletons. Sequencing input: peripheral blood. This chain uses TRBV6-5 with TRBJ1-3; D gene ambiguous. This clonotype was sampled from a man aged 35-49 years with active or convalescent COVID-19. CDR3 sequence reads: CASSTVPSKGNTIYF. The DNA of the CDR3 is TGTGCCAGCAGTACAGTCCCCTCGAAAGGAAACACCATATATTTT.